Following are 15 T cell receptor beta chains from one sample sequenced in a study of blood T cell repertoires in COVID-19 (dated by TCRdb to 2018 to 2021). Library preparation was by the immunoSEQ multiplex PCR assay. In TCRdb, the immuneACCESS table is reduced to in-frame sequences with V and J assigned. These tables do not hold every clone; where another copy was compared, an unresolved V gene accounts for under half, and the others remain unexplained. This sample has about 320,000 clones in its table, and more than 80% of those were observed once. Clones ranked in the top ten supply 5% to 7% of the sample. Input material: peripheral blood. These TCRs come from a man between 18 and 29 years old who had recovered from COVID-19.

The genes are TRBV6-5 and TRBJ1-4; a possible D gene is TRBD1 (6 bases). CDR1 is MNHEY and CDR2 is SVGAGI in the germline V gene. The CDR3 totals 15 residues. The ends were cut back, 2 bases at V and 8 bases at J, with 15 bases in the middle. Here the CDR3 DNA reads TGTGCCAGCAGTTACGGGGGCAGCGGACGAGAAAAACTGTTTTTT. Its protein is CASSYGGSGREKLFF.

Notes on this clone: At the DNA level, this CDR3 is encoded by other sequences in the same sample as well. The chain uses TRBV11-2 and TRBJ1-2, with D unclear. CDR1 is SGHAT, CDR2 FQNNGV, per germline. This CDR3 contains 12 residues. V was shortened by 1 base and J by 7 bases, with 7 bases between the two germline ends. The CDR3 reads CASSLGGSGYTF. DNA for the CDR3: TGTGCCAGCAGCTTAGGAGGGTCTGGCTACACCTTC.

This chain uses TRBV11-2 with TRBJ2-3; 7 bases align to TRBD1. Germline CDR1 reads SGHAT; CDR2 reads FQNNGV. V gave up 5 bases and J gave up 2 bases; unmatched junction bases: 7. CDR3 size: 15 residues. The CDR3 sequence is CASSPRTGATDTQYF. In DNA, the CDR3 is TGTGCCAGCAGCCCTAGGACAGGAGCCACAGATACGCAGTATTTT. Supplemented by reference TRBV11-2 and TRBJ2-3, the full variable domain reads EAGVAQSPRYKIIEKRQSVAFWCNPISGHATLYWYQQILGQGPKLLIQFQNNGVVDDSQLPKDRFSAERLKGVDSTLKIQPAKLEDSAVYLCASSPRTGATDTQYFGPGTRLTVL.

This chain uses TRBV5-1 with TRBJ1-5, with D perhaps TRBD1 (5 bases). Germline V gene lookup returns CDR1 SGHRS and CDR2 YFSETQ. CDR3 length: 15 residues. The V gene lost 0 bases and the J gene lost 4 bases, with 11 bases spanning the gap. CDR3 sequence: CASSLEGPGNQPQHF. The DNA of the CDR3 is TGCGCCAGCAGCTTGGAGGGGCCAGGGAATCAGCCCCAGCATTTT.

The gene calls are TRBV18 and TRBJ1-4; D gene ambiguous. CDR1 is KGHSH and CDR2 is LQKENI in the germline V gene. The CDR3 runs to 16 residues. The V end was cut by 3 bases, the J end by 0 bases, with 11 bases between. The CDR3, as DNA: TGTGCCAGCTCACCCGGCTGGGAGGCAACTAATGAAAAACTGTTTTTT. It codes for CASSPGWEATNEKLFF.

V gene TRBV7-8 combines with J gene TRBJ1-2; the match to TRBD1 covers 8 bases. The germline CDR1 and CDR2 sequences are SGHVS and FQNEAQ. With 1 base clipped from V and 6 bases from J, the junction kept 7 bases outside the gene matches. There are 15 residues in the CDR3. The CDR3 DNA reads as TGTGCCAGCAGCTTAGATCGGACAGGGAAGGATGGCTACACCTTC. It encodes CASSLDRTGKDGYTF.

V and J are TRBV9 and TRBJ2-5, with 9 bases that match TRBD2. The CDR3 covers 15 residues. The germline V gene encodes CDR1 SGDLS and CDR2 YYNGEE. V trimming: 3 bases; J trimming: 1 base; junction bases outside the gene matches: 4. In DNA, the CDR3 is TGTGCCAGCAGCGGTAGCGGGGGCTTCCAAGAGACCCAGTACTTC. The encoded protein is CASSGSGGFQETQYF.

The V and J genes are TRBV6-5 and TRBJ1-2; a possible D gene is TRBD1 (6 bases). The CDR3 has 15 amino acids. From germline, CDR1 is MNHEY and CDR2 SVGAGI. The V and J ends lost 5 bases and 2 bases respectively, with 15 bases between them. CDR3 sequence: CASSKFGTGNYGYTF. The CDR3 DNA follows: TGTGCCAGCAGTAAATTTGGCACAGGGAACTATGGCTACACCTTC.

CDR3 region: CAISENLDTQYF. Here the CDR3 DNA reads TGTGCCATCAGCGAGAACTTAGATACGCAGTATTTT. V and J are TRBV10-3 and TRBJ2-3; no clear D gene. Trimming removed 6 bases at V and 5 bases at J, with 9 bases between. The CDR3 length is 12 residues. Germline lookup yields CDR1 ENHRY and CDR2 SYGVKD.

This clone was observed once. The chain has TRBV19 and TRBJ1-1; 10 nucleotides agree with TRBD1. Germline V lookup: CDR1 LNHDA, CDR2 SQIVND (reference sequence). The CDR3 is made up of 15 amino acids. The trim removed 5 bases at V and 11 bases at J, leaving 14 bases unmatched. In DNA, the CDR3 is TGTGCCAGTAGTCTTCCGGGACAGGGGACGCAGCGGGCTTTCTTT. It codes for CASSLPGQGTQRAFF.

The chain recombines TRBV2 with TRBJ1-5; perhaps TRBD1 as D (5 bases). Trimming left V 8 bases short and J 7 bases short, with 15 bases between. This CDR3 has 13 residues. Germline values: CDR1 SNHLY, CDR2 FYNNEI. The CDR3 sequence is CASGQGLEQPQHF. In nucleotides, the CDR3 is TGTGCCAGCGGGCAGGGCCTTGAACAGCCCCAGCATTTT.

The chain recombines TRBV6-5 with TRBJ2-7, with 9 bases identical to TRBD2. CDR1 is MNHEY and CDR2 is SVGAGI in the germline V gene. The CDR3 has 16 residues. Losses at the gene ends were 3 bases for V and 6 bases for J; bases not matched to a gene: 12. CDR3 in amino acids: CASSYSVAGGGGEQYF. The CDR3 DNA reads TGTGCCAGCAGTTATTCCGTGGCGGGGGGGGGCGGCGAGCAGTACTTC.

This clone was picked up one time. The rearrangement links TRBV20-1 to TRBJ2-7; 11 nucleotides agree with TRBD1. J was trimmed by 4 bases and V by 3 bases; bases with no gene match: 8. The germline CDR1 and CDR2 sequences are DFQATT and SNEGSKA (reference sequence). The CDR3 sequence is 15 residues long. Written as DNA, the CDR3 is TGCAGTGCTAGTAAATCCGGGACAGGGGGATACGAGCAGTACTTC. Residues: CSASKSGTGGYEQYF.

The V gene is TRBV28, the J gene TRBJ2-3; 11 bases match TRBD2. Germline values: CDR1 MDHEN, CDR2 SYDVKM. This CDR3 region has 17 residues. V was clipped by 5 bases and J by 3 bases; unmatched bases: 10. CDR3 coding DNA: TGTGCCAGCAGTGTAGGTGGGCTAGCGGGAGGAACAGATACGCAGTATTTT. The encoded protein is CASSVGGLAGGTDTQYF.

The J gene is TRBJ1-2, the V gene TRBV4-3; 10 positions agree with TRBD1. V gave up 0 bases and J gave up 8 bases; unmatched junction bases: 6. The CDR3 is made up of 15 amino acids. Looked up from germline, CDR1 is LGHNA and CDR2 is YSLEER. The CDR3: CASSQDPGQGEGYTF. The CDR3 DNA sequence: TGCGCCAGCAGCCAAGACCCCGGACAGGGGGAAGGCTACACCTTC.